The text below deals with one T cell receptor (beta chain). Its matching antigen is unknown. The CDR3 sequence is 16 residues long. TCRdb keeps only in-frame clones here, not all; method: immunoSEQ multiplex PCR. The table includes approximately 100,000 clones, about 90% detected once. The source of the sample is a study of T cell responses to AZD1222 COVID-19 vaccine. Findings and limits, study-wide: Donors were chiefly white British, with a greater number of females, and clonal diversity was perhaps underestimated.

The rearrangement uses TRBV21-1 and TRBJ2-2; the table's D gene call, TRBD2, was not cross checked with the DNA. TRBV21-1 is given as a pseudogene. This TCR came from an adult who received the AZD1222 COVID-19 vaccine. Sequenced material: peripheral blood, taken 28 days after the second AZD1222 dose. CDR3 coding DNA: TGTGCCAGCAGCATAACCGGGACTAGTCACACCGGGGAGCTGTTTTTT. The encoded protein is CASSITGTSHTGELFF.